The 16 T cell receptor beta chains below come from one sample, sequenced in a study of T cells in Graves' hyperthyroidism and ophthalmopathy. Amplified TCR beta CDR3 regions came from RNA transcripts. The HTBI primer set was used in a first-round RT-PCR of the TCR CDR3. TCRdb independently ran MiXCR on the multiplex PCR reads; one entry per CDR3 protein. Seen here are 220,000 or so distinct CDR3 sequences, 16% observed once, and the top ten hold less than 35%. The sequencing input was blood. The source is a woman aged 18-35 years with Graves' ophthalmopathy.

In this sample, this clonotype turned up a few times. V is TRBV4-1 and J is TRBJ2-7; D is uncertain. The V gene lost 0 bases and the J gene lost 3 bases, with 12 bases spanning the gap. Per germline, CDR1 MGHRA and CDR2 YSYEKL. This CDR3 has 15 amino acids. The CDR3 bases are TGCGCCAGCAGCCAAGAGTGGGCCGAGAGCTACGAGCAGTACTTC. This gives the protein CASSQEWAESYEQYF.

This clonotype has a count of ten or more. The chain links TRBV28 to TRBJ2-3; D is tentatively TRBD1 or TRBD2 (5 bases each). Per germline, CDR1 MDHEN and CDR2 SYDVKM. The CDR3 extends over 12 amino acids. V was shortened by 7 bases and J by 6 bases, with 11 bases between the two germline ends. The CDR3 sequence: CASTQWDDTQYF. Written as DNA, the CDR3 is TGTGCCAGCACCCAATGGGACGATACGCAGTATTTT.

The genes are TRBV28 and TRBJ2-7; 9 nucleotides align to TRBD1. Trimming removed 6 bases from V and 3 bases from J; junction bases left unmatched: 9. This CDR3 has 15 amino acids. Germline CDR1 and CDR2: MDHEN and SYDVKM. The CDR3 region has the DNA TGTGCCAGCAGGCCGGGACAGGGAGTGTTCTACGAGCAGTACTTC. It translates to CASRPGQGVFYEQYF.

This clonotype has ten or more counts. The chain couples TRBV13 to TRBJ2-7; 7 bases line up with TRBD1. From germline, CDR1 is PRHDT and CDR2 FYEKMQ (reference sequence). V gave up 5 bases and J gave up 0 bases; unmatched junction bases: 10. The CDR3 covers 16 residues. This CDR3 reads CASSLRGRLLSYEQYF. For the CDR3, the DNA is TGTGCCAGCAGCCTAAGGGGGCGCCTGCTCTCCTACGAGCAGTACTTC.

Turning to this clonotype: This may come from a read error, since a much larger clone is one base off. It is likely a read error, because the conserved phenylalanine at the end of the CDR3 is missing. This chain links TRBV5-1 with TRBJ1-3; no reliable D call. The CDR3 has 17 amino acids. CDR1 SGHRS and CDR2 YFSETQ come from the germline V gene. Trimming took off 4 bases at V and 0 bases at J, with 17 bases between the two ends. CDR3 sequence reads: CASSRLGQASSGNTIYS. CDR3 in DNA: TGCGCCAGCAGCCGTTTAGGGCAGGCGAGCTCTGGAAACACCATATATTCT.

This clonotype was counted ten times or more. The CDR3 protein is CASSSRGTVNTEAFF. In nucleotides, the CDR3 is TGTGCCAGTAGTTCTCGCGGGACGGTTAACACTGAAGCTTTCTTT. V and J are TRBV19 and TRBJ1-1, with D maybe TRBD1 (5 bases). The germline V and J ends were trimmed by 5 bases and 2 bases, with 15 bases remaining between them. CDR1 LNHDA and CDR2 SQIVND come from the germline V gene (reference sequence). This CDR3 is built from 15 residues.

This clonotype was observed at least ten times. The J gene is TRBJ2-7, the V gene TRBV27; no firm D call. This CDR3 region has 13 residues. V dropped 3 bases and J dropped 2 bases, with 8 bases sitting between them. Per germline, CDR1 MNHEY and CDR2 SMNVEV (reference sequence). The chain's CDR3 is CASSFGRTYEQYF. In DNA, the CDR3 is TGTGCCAGCAGTTTTGGGCGGACCTACGAGCAGTACTTC.

This clonotype was picked up many times. This CDR3 reads CAWSPKGLSISPQHF. The CDR3 DNA reads TGTGCCTGGAGTCCAAAGGGCCTGTCAATCAGCCCCCAGCATTTT. The chain employs TRBV30 and TRBJ1-5; D is undetermined. Germline assignment: CDR1 GTSNPN and CDR2 SVGIG (reference sequence). The CDR3 covers 15 residues. V was shortened by 2 bases and J by 10 bases, with 21 bases between the two germline ends.

The chain couples TRBV11-2 to TRBJ1-2; 8 bases are shared with TRBD1. V was pared by 6 bases and J by 12 bases, with 15 bases of the junction left unmatched. The CDR3 runs 14 residues. Germline V gene sequence: CDR1 SGHAT, CDR2 FQNNGV. The chain's CDR3 is CASRRLIGQGLNTF. Here the CDR3 DNA reads TGTGCCAGCAGGAGGTTGATAGGACAGGGCCTCAACACCTTC. The full variable domain, rest sourced from reference TRBV11-2 and TRBJ1-2, is EAGVAQSPRYKIIEKRQSVAFWCNPISGHATLYWYQQILGQGPKLLIQFQNNGVVDDSQLPKDRFSAERLKGVDSTLKIQPAKLEDSAVYLCASRRLIGQGLNTFGSGTRLTVV.

This clonotype was counted ten times or more. The rearrangement joins TRBV15 to TRBJ1-1, with D unresolved. The CDR3 totals 15 residues. The V gene's germline CDR1 is LNHNV and CDR2 YYDKDF (reference sequence). With 3 bases removed from V and 6 bases from J, the gap between germline ends came to 17 bases. The CDR3 is CATSRARVSEAEAFF. Written as DNA, the CDR3 is TGTGCCACCAGCAGGGCAAGGGTTTCCGAAGCTGAAGCTTTCTTT. Full variable domain (missing parts from reference TRBV15 and TRBJ1-1): DAMVIQNPRYQVTQFGKPVTLSCSQTLNHNVMYWYQQKSSQAPKLLFHYYDKDFNNEADTPDNFQSRRPNTSFCFLDIRSPGLGDTAMYLCATSRARVSEAEAFFGQGTRLTVV.

This clonotype was found many times. The chain is built from TRBV5-1 and TRBJ1-1; D is uncertain. This CDR3 has 17 residues. CDR1 and CDR2 from the germline V gene are SGHRS and YFSETQ. V was trimmed by 1 base and J by 0 bases, leaving 16 bases between them. DNA for the CDR3: TGCGCCAGCAGCTTGTCGACATCGTTGACCGTGAACACTGAAGCTTTCTTT. It yields the protein CASSLSTSLTVNTEAFF. The variable domain in full, completed from reference TRBV5-1 and TRBJ1-1, reads KAGVTQTPRYLIKTRGQQVTLSCSPISGHRSVSWYQQTPGQGLQFLFEYFSETQRNKGNFPGRFSGRQFSNSRSEMNVSTLELGDSALYLCASSLSTSLTVNTEAFFGQGTRLTVV.

This clonotype was recorded at least ten times. V is TRBV20-1 and J is TRBJ1-2; D is perhaps TRBD1 (6 bases). Germline values: CDR1 DFQATT, CDR2 SNEGSKA (reference sequence). CDR3 length: 14 residues. The V end lost 3 bases, the J end lost 4 bases, and 15 bases lay between the germline ends. The chain's CDR3 is CSARDPGAAYGYTF. Written as DNA, the CDR3 is TGCAGTGCTAGGGATCCAGGGGCCGCCTATGGCTACACCTTC.

Ten or more counts support this clonotype. This CDR3 reads CSVLDSGSGNTIYF. CDR3 sequence (DNA): TGCAGCGTCCTTGACAGTGGCTCTGGAAACACCATATATTTT. The V call is TRBV29-1, the J call TRBJ1-3; a possible D gene is TRBD1 (5 bases). The CDR3 runs 14 residues. Trimming left V 6 bases short and J 0 bases short, with 12 bases between. The germline V gene encodes CDR1 SQVTM and CDR2 ANQGSEA.

In its sample, this clonotype was seen many times. The V and J genes are TRBV12-3 or TRBV12-4 and TRBJ1-4; no firm D call. The CDR3 sequence is 15 residues long. V lost 5 bases to trimming and J lost 0 bases, with 10 bases between them. The CDR3 spells CASSPGYATNEKLFF. CDR3 bases: TGTGCCAGCAGTCCCGGTTATGCAACTAATGAAAAACTGTTTTTT.

The chain couples TRBV11-2 to TRBJ2-1; maybe TRBD1 (7 bases). This CDR3 is built from 16 residues. V shed 4 bases and J shed 5 bases, with 18 bases lying between them. In germline, CDR1 is SGHAT, CDR2 FQNNGV. CDR3 residues: CASSWGAPGQHNEQFF. Written as DNA, the CDR3 is TGTGCCAGCAGCTGGGGGGCACCGGGACAGCACAATGAGCAGTTCTTC.

This clonotype was found many times. CDR3 nucleotides: TGTGCCACCAGTGATTTGGTCACCGGGGAGCTGTTTTTT. The encoded protein is CATSDLVTGELFF. The chain is built from TRBV24-1 and TRBJ2-2, with no clear D. V dropped 0 bases and J dropped 4 bases, with 2 bases sitting between them. Germline V gives CDR1 KGHDR, CDR2 SFDVKD. The CDR3 spans 13 residues.